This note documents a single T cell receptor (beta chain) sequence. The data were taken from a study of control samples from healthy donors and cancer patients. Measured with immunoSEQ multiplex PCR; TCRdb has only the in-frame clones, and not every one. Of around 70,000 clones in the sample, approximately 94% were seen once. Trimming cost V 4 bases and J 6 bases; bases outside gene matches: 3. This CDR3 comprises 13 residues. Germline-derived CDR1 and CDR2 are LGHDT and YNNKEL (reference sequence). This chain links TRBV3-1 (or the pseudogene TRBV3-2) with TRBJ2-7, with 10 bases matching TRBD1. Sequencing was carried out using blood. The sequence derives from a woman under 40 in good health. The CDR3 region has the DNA TGTGCCAGCAGCCGACAGGGGGCAAGCGAGCAGTACGTC. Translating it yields CASSRQGASEQYV.